This record looks at one T cell receptor (beta chain) sequence and its context. The antigen is unknown. V lost 7 bases, J lost 8 bases, and 21 bases lay in between. CDR1 and CDR2 from the germline V gene are MNHNS and SASEGT. This CDR3 has 15 residues. This sample was taken from a study of identifying expanded T cells in peripheral blood. Measured with immunoSEQ multiplex PCR; TCRdb has only the in-frame clones, and not every one. The profile covers approximately 100,000 clones, with around 89% appearing a single time and about a sixth taken by the ten largest. No infections or other immune events were documented during collection. Study-level results: Clone count variance between approximately two-week samples rose with total template count.

Sequencing was performed on blood. The chain uses TRBV6-1 and TRBJ2-1; D perhaps matches TRBD2 (7 bases). The origin of this receptor is a person aged 18 to 75 in good health. Here the CDR3 reads CASTPPRGAWDEQFF. CDR3 sequence (DNA): TGTGCCAGCACCCCCCCTCGGGGGGCCTGGGATGAGCAGTTCTTC.